This TCR beta chain was recovered during a study of blood T cells in healthy people across ages. The CDR3 covers 14 residues. Germline lookup yields CDR1 MGHRA and CDR2 YSYEKL. J was trimmed by 2 bases and V by 4 bases; bases with no gene match: 5. Caucasian, healthy and from Russia, the donors were aged between roughly 6 and 95. The use of a sample-barcoded 5' primer and a J-beta primer mix characterized a second PCR of roughly 7 to 11 cycles. Each single sample gave us at least 3 million CDR3-containing paired-end reads. Using its own MiXCR run on the 5' RACE reads, TCRdb lists one record per CDR3 protein. There are 630,000 or so distinct CDR3 sequences in the sample; about 30% occur only once, and 15% to 17% lies in the top ten.

The origin of this receptor is an elderly woman in good health. V usage is TRBV4-1 and J usage is TRBJ2-7, with 7 bases matching TRBD2. Sequencing was performed on blood. The CDR3 loop reads CASSPSGPPYEQYF. The CDR3 DNA is TGCGCCAGCAGCCCTAGCGGCCCCCCCTACGAGCAGTACTTC.